The 21 T cell receptor beta chains in this list originate from one sample, sequenced in a study of metastatic and nonmetastatic thyroid tumors. Among the patients, none had received any treatment before thyroid surgery. From the PCR reads, TCRdb re-called clones with MiXCR. The profile shows roughly 5,200 clones, 28% of them singletons. The sequenced sample was adjacent normal tissue. All receptors come from a female donor with papillary thyroid cancer or a benign thyroid nodule (not recorded which). Some clones in this sample may be carry-over from other donors' samples.

The gene calls are TRBV20-1 and TRBJ1-5; D may be TRBD1 (6 bases). The V gene lost 3 bases and the J gene lost 3 bases, with 12 bases spanning the gap. Germline CDR1 DFQATT, CDR2 SNEGSKA (reference sequence). This CDR3 has 14 residues. The CDR3 region is CSASLGQLNQPQHF. The CDR3 DNA sequence: TGCAGTGCTAGTTTGGGACAACTCAATCAGCCCCAGCATTTT.

This clone was counted only a few times. The genes are TRBV2 and TRBJ2-5; no clear D gene. This CDR3 spans 11 amino acids. Germline CDR1 and CDR2: SNHLY and FYNNEI. V lost 7 bases and J lost 5, with 8 bases in between. The CDR3 reads CASMGIETQYF. For the CDR3, the DNA is TGTGCCAGCATGGGCATTGAGACCCAGTACTTC.

About this clone: Possible read error: a much larger clone is one base away. This specimen includes other DNA sequences encoding the same CDR3. The J gene is TRBJ1-4, the V gene TRBV12-3 or TRBV12-4; 7 bases are a match to TRBD1. The length of the CDR3 is 14 residues. The CDR3 DNA reads TGTGCCAGCAGGAACCCGACAGGGAATGAAAAACTTTTTTTT. Translation gives CASRNPTGNEKLFF.

The V gene is TRBV5-1, the J gene TRBJ2-2, with D perhaps matching TRBD2 (5 bases). The CDR3 has 15 residues. Deletions cut 0 bases from V and 4 bases from J, with 10 bases between. CDR1 SGHRS and CDR2 YFSETQ come from the germline V gene. CDR3 nucleotides: TGCGCCAGCAGCTTGGATCTAGCAGGCACCGGGGAGCTGTTTTTT. This codes for CASSLDLAGTGELFF.

This chain links TRBV5-1 with TRBJ2-1; D is possibly TRBD1 or TRBD2 (7 bases each). The CDR3 extends over 16 amino acids. The germline V gene encodes CDR1 SGHRS and CDR2 YFSETQ. Trimming left V 2 bases short and J 6 bases short, with 18 bases between. CDR3 in DNA: TGCGCCAGCAGCTTCCCTAGCGGAGGGGGCTTCAATGAGCAGTTCTTC. Translating gives CASSFPSGGGFNEQFF.

The J gene is TRBJ2-6, the V gene TRBV6-2 or TRBV6-3, with D perhaps matching TRBD1 (5 bases). Trimming stripped 7 bases from V and 7 bases from J, with 29 bases between. The CDR3 totals 19 residues. Per the germline V gene, CDR1 is MNHEY and CDR2 is SVGEGT. The CDR3 DNA is TGTGCCAGCACGCCACGCTCTGGCCAGGGAAGGTTTGGTGCCAACGTCCTGACTTTC. Its translation: CASTPRSGQGRFGANVLTF.

The CDR3 loop reads CASSPVAGAYEQYF. The CDR3 DNA reads TGTGCCAGCAGCCCAGTGGCGGGAGCCTACGAGCAGTACTTC. The chain links TRBV11-3 to TRBJ2-7, with 7 positions matching TRBD2. The J segment lost 2 bases and the V segment lost 5 bases, leaving 6 bases of the junction unmatched. Germline V lookup: CDR1 SGHNT, CDR2 YENEEA. CDR3 length: 14 residues.

Judged by abundance, this clone is medium-sized. V usage is TRBV20-1 and J usage is TRBJ1-1; D gene unclear. This CDR3 comprises 12 residues. With 6 bases removed from V and 1 base from J, the gap between germline ends came to 9 bases. From germline, CDR1 is DFQATT and CDR2 SNEGSKA (reference sequence). The CDR3 nucleotides are TGCAGTGCCCTGACGGCGAACACTGAAGCTTTCTTT. Its translation is CSALTANTEAFF.

This clone has a handful of counts. V and J are TRBV6-2 or TRBV6-3 and TRBJ2-3; 9 bases match TRBD1. CDR3 length: 15 residues. V was clipped by 5 bases and J by 4 bases; unmatched bases: 7. The germline gives CDR1 MNHEY, CDR2 SVGEGT. As DNA, the CDR3 is TGTGCCAGCAGTGTACAGGGGGCGGGCGCAGATACGCAGTATTTT. Its protein is CASSVQGAGADTQYF.

By proportion, this clone is medium-sized. The rearrangement uses TRBV4-2 and TRBJ2-5; 7 nucleotides agree with TRBD2. The CDR3 runs 16 residues. The ends lost 4 bases at V and 2 bases at J; junction bases unmatched: 10. Germline V CDR1 and CDR2: LGHNA, YNFKEQ. CDR3 DNA sequence: TGTGCCAGCAGCCCCTACGGAGCTAGCGGACAAGAGACCCAGTACTTC. This gives the protein CASSPYGASGQETQYF.

The CDR3 bases are TGTGCCAGCAGCTTAAAGTTTGGGGAGAGAGGTGAAGCTTTCTTT. This translates into CASSLKFGERGEAFF. The V gene is TRBV7-2, the J gene TRBJ1-1; no clear D. The V and J ends lost 2 bases and 7 bases respectively, with 17 bases between them. The CDR3 consists of 15 residues. CDR1 and CDR2 (germline): SGHTA, FQGNSA.

The CDR3 DNA follows: TGCAGTGCTAGTCCCAGCGGTAGGGAGGTCAATGAGCAGTTCTTC. Residues: CSASPSGREVNEQFF. V usage is TRBV20-1 and J usage is TRBJ2-1, with D perhaps matching TRBD2 (6 bases). V lost 3 bases and J 6 bases, leaving 18 bases between the germline ends. The CDR3 is made up of 15 amino acids. The germline V gene has CDR1 DFQATT and CDR2 SNEGSKA (reference sequence).

This clone occurred a few times. The chain uses TRBV4-3 and TRBJ1-6; D is ambiguous. Germline values: CDR1 LGHNA, CDR2 YSLEER. The V end lost 1 base, the J end lost 7 bases, and 2 bases lay between the germline ends. This CDR3 spans 12 amino acids. CDR3 protein: CASSQGNSPLHF. DNA for the CDR3: TGCGCCAGCAGCCAAGGCAATTCACCCCTCCACTTT.

By sample share, this clone is large. V usage is TRBV11-1 and J usage is TRBJ2-1; D might be TRBD1 (6 bases). The CDR3 sequence is 15 residues long. Trimming removed 0 bases at V and 2 bases at J, with 8 bases between. Per germline, CDR1 SGHAT and CDR2 FQDESV (reference sequence). The CDR3: CASSLAQGPYNEQFF. Written as DNA, the CDR3 is TGTGCCAGCAGCTTAGCACAGGGTCCCTACAATGAGCAGTTCTTC.

CDR3 amino acids: CASSFYLSGESYGYTF. CDR3 sequence (DNA): TGTGCCAGCAGCTTTTATCTTTCTGGGGAATCGTATGGCTACACCTTC. The V gene is TRBV11-2, the J gene TRBJ1-2, with D hard to call. The CDR3 is 16 amino acids. With 3 bases removed from V and 5 bases from J, the gap between germline ends came to 19 bases. Germline values: CDR1 SGHAT, CDR2 FQNNGV.

By share, this clone counts as medium-sized. The chain carries TRBV19 and TRBJ1-5, with D perhaps matching TRBD1 (6 bases). Trimming removed 7 bases at V and 4 bases at J, with 11 bases between. This CDR3 has 13 amino acids. Germline CDR1 reads LNHDA; CDR2 reads SQIVND (reference sequence). This CDR3 reads CASTGDRNQPQHF. The CDR3 DNA follows: TGTGCCAGTACCGGAGACAGGAATCAGCCCCAGCATTTT.

Of note for this clone: Relative to the germline gene, one junction end is altered; a read error may explain this. This sample also contains other DNA sequences that code for the same CDR3. The gene calls are TRBV6-1 and TRBJ1-4, with D perhaps matching TRBD1 (6 bases). CDR3 length: 14 residues. Germline V gene lookup returns CDR1 MNHNS and CDR2 SASEGT. The CDR3 loop reads CASSRQATNEELFF. Here the CDR3 DNA reads TGTGCCAGCAGCCGACAGGCAACTAATGAAGAACTGTTTTTT.

This clone is judged large. The V gene is TRBV7-2, the J gene TRBJ2-7, with TRBD1 matching over 9 bases. Germline V lookup: CDR1 SGHTA, CDR2 FQGNSA. This CDR3 has 13 amino acids. V trimming: 3 bases; J trimming: 9 bases; junction bases outside the gene matches: 6. CDR3 bases: TGTGCCAGCAGCTTGGGGGGGACAGGGCCGCAGTACTTC. Protein: CASSLGGTGPQYF.

This clone is categorized as medium-sized. J is TRBJ2-5 and V is TRBV3-1; D remains ambiguous. The CDR3 spans 13 residues. Germline V gene data show CDR1 as LGHDT and CDR2 as YNNKEL (reference sequence). Trimming took off 5 bases at V and 2 bases at J, with 9 bases between the two ends. The CDR3, as DNA: TGTGCCAGCAGCAGATCTACTCAAGAGACCCAGTACTTC. As protein: CASSRSTQETQYF.

The chain couples TRBV10-1 to TRBJ1-5; 9 nucleotides match TRBD1. Germline V gene data show CDR1 as WNHNN and CDR2 as SYGVQD (reference sequence). There are 15 residues in the CDR3. Germline trimming cut 6 bases from V and 6 bases from J; bases unmatched to any gene: 9. The CDR3 sequence: CASSGGTGGGQPQHF. The CDR3 coding sequence is TGCGCCAGCAGCGGGGGAACAGGGGGCGGTCAGCCCCAGCATTTT.

There are a few counts of this clone. The chain uses TRBV28 and TRBJ2-6; D is perhaps TRBD1 (6 bases). The V end lost 2 bases, the J end lost 1 base, and 18 bases lay between the germline ends. Per the germline V gene, CDR1 is MDHEN and CDR2 is SYDVKM. The CDR3 totals 19 residues. The CDR3 DNA reads TGTGCCAGCAGTTTACAACGAGTCAGGGGCCCGTCTGGGGCCAACGTCCTGACTTTC. This gives the protein CASSLQRVRGPSGANVLTF. Full variable domain (remainder filled in from reference TRBV28 and TRBJ2-6): DVKVTQSSRYLVKRTGEKVFLECVQDMDHENMFWYRQDPGLGLRLIYFSYDVKMKEKGDIPEGYSVSREKKERFSLILESASTNQTSMYLCASSLQRVRGPSGANVLTFGAGSRLTVL.